The 28 T cell receptor beta chains below come from one sample, sequenced in a study of beta chain features in type 1 diabetes. The isolated RNA, all of it, was reverse transcribed, so expressed TCRB transcripts were what got sequenced. This table comes from immunoSEQ multiplex PCR, and its TCRdb copy is limited to in-frame clones, with some not included. This repertoire shows roughly 400,000 clones, more than 13% found once; its top ten account for under 0.02%. The sequenced material came from naive CD4+ T cells from blood. All receptors derive from a woman aged 18-35 years in good health.

The chain couples TRBV2 to TRBJ2-1; 7 nucleotides match TRBD2. From germline, CDR1 is SNHLY and CDR2 FYNNEI. This CDR3 has 16 residues. J lost 7 bases, V lost 1 base, and 10 bases had no gene match. CDR3 coding DNA: TGTGCCAGCAGTGAAGAGGAGGGGAGGGCCCGGAATGAGCAGTTCTTC. It encodes CASSEEEGRARNEQFF.

This clone was detected only a few times. The genes are TRBV19 and TRBJ2-1; the match to TRBD2 covers 7 bases. This CDR3 contains 14 residues. CDR1 LNHDA and CDR2 SQIVND come from the germline V gene (reference sequence). The J segment lost 0 bases and the V segment lost 4 bases, leaving 0 bases of the junction unmatched. The chain's CDR3 is CASSTGGSYNEQFF. CDR3 nucleotides: TGTGCCAGTAGTACGGGGGGCTCCTACAATGAGCAGTTCTTC.

The chain links TRBV30 to TRBJ1-2; 9 bases match TRBD1. The CDR3 totals 17 residues. From germline, CDR1 is GTSNPN and CDR2 SVGIG (reference sequence). V was clipped by 2 bases and J by 5 bases; unmatched bases: 15. CDR3 amino acids: CAWSPGQGKDSGYGYTF. Here the CDR3 DNA reads TGTGCCTGGAGTCCGGGACAGGGAAAGGATTCGGGTTATGGCTACACCTTC. Supplemented by reference TRBV30 and TRBJ1-2, the full variable domain reads SQTIHQWPATLVQPVGSPLSLECTVEGTSNPNLYWYRQAAGRGLQLLFYSVGIGQISSEVPQNLSASRPQDRQFILSSKKLLLSDSGFYLCAWSPGQGKDSGYGYTFGSGTRLTVV.

J is TRBJ2-1 and V is TRBV10-3; 11 bases agree with TRBD2. There are 14 residues in the CDR3. Germline V gene lookup returns CDR1 ENHRY and CDR2 SYGVKD. Germline trimming cut 10 bases from V and 0 bases from J; bases unmatched to any gene: 2. CDR3 sequence reads: CATTSGDSYNEQFF. The CDR3 DNA sequence: TGTGCCACGACTAGCGGGGACTCCTACAATGAGCAGTTCTTC.

This clone was seen only a few times. The DNA of the CDR3 is TGTGCCAGCAGCTTAGCTGGGACAGGCTACGAGCAGTACTTC. It codes for CASSLAGTGYEQYF. The chain couples TRBV7-8 to TRBJ2-7; 8 bases are shared with TRBD1. Trimming cost V 0 bases and J 3 bases; bases outside gene matches: 1. This CDR3 has 14 amino acids. Germline loops: CDR1 SGHVS, CDR2 FQNEAQ.

This clone was counted a few times. The CDR3 reads CASVTRTGTETQYF. CDR3 in DNA: TGTGCCAGCGTAACTAGGACAGGGACAGAGACCCAGTACTTC. The chain recombines TRBV2 with TRBJ2-5; 8 bases align to TRBD1. Looked up from germline, CDR1 is SNHLY and CDR2 is FYNNEI. Trimming cost V 8 bases and J 4 bases; bases outside gene matches: 9. CDR3 length: 14 amino acids. The full variable domain, in which reference TRBV2 and TRBJ2-5 provide the parts outside the CDR3, is EPEVTQTPSHQVTQMGQEVILRCVPISNHLYFYWYRQILGQKVEFLVSFYNNEISEKSEIFDDQFSVERPDGSNFTLKIRSTKLEDSAMYFCASVTRTGTETQYFGPGTRLLVL.

For this clone: One end of the junction fails to match germline, which may point to a read error. The chain is built from TRBV7-3 and TRBJ2-5; 7 bases align to TRBD2. Per germline, CDR1 SGHTA and CDR2 FQGTGA. The length of the CDR3 is 13 residues. The CDR3 protein is CASSLTGGETQYF. Here the CDR3 DNA reads TGTGCCAGCAGTTTAACGGGGGGAGAGACCCAGTACTTC.

In its sample, this clone was seen a few times. The chain carries TRBV7-9 and TRBJ1-2; maybe TRBD1 (5 bases). Germline V gene lookup returns CDR1 SEHNR and CDR2 FQNEAQ (reference sequence). V was cut by 5 bases and J by 2 bases, with 9 bases left in between. The length of the CDR3 is 13 residues. CDR3 in amino acids: CASSRDSNYGYTF. The DNA of the CDR3 is TGTGCCAGCAGCCGTGACAGCAACTATGGCTACACCTTC.

This clone was seen more than once but under ten times. This chain's CDR3 is CASSVGGLAGYTDTQYF. DNA of the CDR3: TGTGCCAGCAGCGTAGGCGGGCTAGCGGGATACACAGATACGCAGTATTTT. The rearrangement links TRBV9 to TRBJ2-3; 9 bases map to TRBD2. The CDR3 is 17 amino acids. Germline trimming cut 0 bases from V and 2 bases from J; bases unmatched to any gene: 7. In germline, CDR1 is SGDLS, CDR2 YYNGEE.

The V call is TRBV5-1, the J call TRBJ2-1, with 8 bases identical to TRBD1. V was clipped by 4 bases and J by 8 bases; unmatched bases: 2. The CDR3 is 12 amino acids. Germline V gene data show CDR1 as SGHRS and CDR2 as YFSETQ. CDR3 DNA sequence: TGCGCCAGCAGCGGACAGGGCGATGAGCAGTTCTTC. Translating it yields CASSGQGDEQFF.

V usage is TRBV18 and J usage is TRBJ1-2; 11 positions agree with TRBD1. Germline CDR1 is KGHSH and CDR2 is LQKENI. The V and J ends lost 4 bases and 14 bases, in that order; junction bases with no gene match: 6. This CDR3 contains 12 residues. In DNA form, the CDR3 reads TGTGCCAGCTCACAGGACCGGGACAGGGGGACCTTC. Residues: CASSQDRDRGTF.

This chain uses TRBV29-1 with TRBJ1-1; D ambiguous. Germline CDR1 reads SQVTM; CDR2 reads ANQGSEA. Trimming took off 4 bases at V and 0 bases at J, with 12 bases between the two ends. This CDR3 is built from 14 residues. The CDR3 coding sequence is TGCAGCGTTGGAGGTCGGGTTCTGAACACTGAAGCTTTCTTT. Residues: CSVGGRVLNTEAFF.

This clone was seen more than once but under ten times. The chain uses TRBV9 and TRBJ2-2, with TRBD2 identical over 9 bases. The V gene end was trimmed by 0 bases and the J gene end by 4 bases; junction bases not matched to a gene: 1. Germline-derived CDR1 and CDR2 are SGDLS and YYNGEE. This CDR3 has 15 amino acids. The CDR3 region is CASSVVAGVTGELFF. In DNA, the CDR3 is TGTGCCAGCAGCGTAGTAGCGGGAGTCACCGGGGAGCTGTTTTTT.

This clone has only a few counts. The CDR3 loop reads CASSSGTGVGMNTEAFF. Here the CDR3 DNA reads TGTGCCAGCAGCTCGGGGACAGGGGTTGGTATGAACACTGAAGCTTTCTTT. The chain combines TRBV7-9 with TRBJ1-1, with 10 positions matching TRBD1. J was trimmed by 0 bases and V by 4 bases; bases with no gene match: 8. In germline, CDR1 is SEHNR, CDR2 FQNEAQ (reference sequence). The CDR3 length is 17 residues.

This chain's CDR3 is CASRGSSSYEQYF. In DNA, the CDR3 is TGTGCCAGCAGGGGGAGTAGCTCCTACGAGCAGTACTTC. This chain uses TRBV7-2 with TRBJ2-7; D might be TRBD2 (5 bases). The CDR3 has 13 amino acids. Trimming removed 6 bases at V and 0 bases at J, with 9 bases between. CDR1 SGHTA and CDR2 FQGNSA come from the germline V gene.

The rearrangement links TRBV6-4 to TRBJ2-1, with TRBD2 matching over 12 bases. Germline trimming cut 3 bases from V and 6 bases from J; bases unmatched to any gene: 9. The length of the CDR3 is 17 residues. The germline CDR1 and CDR2 sequences are MRHNA and SNTAGT. Written as DNA, the CDR3 is TGTGCCAGCAGTGATCTATCTAGCGGGAGGGCCGGCAATGAGCAGTTCTTC. Protein: CASSDLSSGRAGNEQFF.

This chain links TRBV29-1 with TRBJ2-1; TRBD2 aligns across 14 bases. The CDR3 runs 17 residues. Germline-derived CDR1 and CDR2 are SQVTM and ANQGSEA. V shed 4 bases, J shed 6 bases, and the junction held 11 bases outside the gene matches. The CDR3 DNA sequence: TGCAGCGTTGGGGGGCGACTAGCGGGAGGGGTGGGCAATGAGCAGTTCTTC. Amino acids: CSVGGRLAGGVGNEQFF.

The gene calls are TRBV30 and TRBJ2-7; 7 bases line up with TRBD1. The CDR3 has 16 residues. Germline CDR1 is GTSNPN and CDR2 is SVGIG (reference sequence). V was pared by 2 bases and J by 0 bases, with 10 bases of the junction left unmatched. DNA of the CDR3: TGTGCCTGGAGTCCACAGGGACAGCCCCGCTCCTACGAGCAGTACTTC. Translated: CAWSPQGQPRSYEQYF.

This clone was counted only a few times. The chain is built from TRBV2 and TRBJ2-1; 9 positions match TRBD2. CDR1 SNHLY and CDR2 FYNNEI come from the germline V gene. This CDR3 comprises 14 residues. V shed 6 bases and J 3 bases; nucleotides not matched to a gene: 3. CDR3 protein: CASRTSGHYNEQFF. In nucleotides, the CDR3 is TGTGCCAGCAGGACTAGCGGTCACTACAATGAGCAGTTCTTC.

This clone has just a few counts. V and J are TRBV4-3 and TRBJ2-1; 7 nucleotides match TRBD2. V shed 6 bases, J shed 3 bases, and the junction held 8 bases outside the gene matches. CDR1 is LGHNA and CDR2 is YSLEER in the germline V gene. The CDR3 sequence is 15 residues long. CDR3 sequence (DNA): TGCGCCAGCAGTACTCTAGCGGATCTCTACAATGAGCAGTTCTTC. This codes for CASSTLADLYNEQFF.

The rearrangement uses TRBV6-5 and TRBJ1-2, with D unclear. CDR1 and CDR2 (germline): MNHEY, SVGAGI. Trimming shortened V by 6 bases and J by 3 bases, and 8 bases separated the two germline ends. CDR3 size: 12 residues. The CDR3 spells CASRRDDYGYTF. CDR3 bases: TGTGCCAGCAGGCGGGATGACTATGGCTACACCTTC.

The sample holds a few counts of this clone. The chain carries TRBV29-1 and TRBJ2-7; TRBD2 might be the D (5 bases). Germline V gene sequence: CDR1 SQVTM, CDR2 ANQGSEA. V lost 4 bases to trimming and J lost 4 bases, with 14 bases between them. The CDR3 length is 13 residues. The chain's CDR3 is CSVGIRADYEQYF. The CDR3 coding sequence is TGCAGCGTTGGAATTAGAGCGGATTACGAGCAGTACTTC.

This clone showed up just a few times. This chain links TRBV30 with TRBJ2-2; the D gene is possibly TRBD2 (5 bases). V was cut by 4 bases and J by 3 bases, with 18 bases left in between. The CDR3 totals 16 residues. Germline values: CDR1 GTSNPN, CDR2 SVGIG (reference sequence). This chain's CDR3 is CAWNMLMVAHTGELFF. In DNA, the CDR3 is TGTGCCTGGAATATGCTTATGGTAGCGCACACCGGGGAGCTGTTTTTT.

V usage is TRBV28 and J usage is TRBJ1-1; 7 bases align to TRBD1. The V segment lost 7 bases and the J segment 7 bases; nucleotides outside the gene matches: 9. The CDR3 has 13 amino acids. Looked up from germline, CDR1 is MDHEN and CDR2 is SYDVKM. The CDR3 nucleotides read TGTGCCAGCAAAACACAGGGGCCGGGTGAAGCTTTCTTT. Translating it yields CASKTQGPGEAFF. The variable domain in full, completed from reference TRBV28 and TRBJ1-1, reads DVKVTQSSRYLVKRTGEKVFLECVQDMDHENMFWYRQDPGLGLRLIYFSYDVKMKEKGDIPEGYSVSREKKERFSLILESASTNQTSMYLCASKTQGPGEAFFGQGTRLTVV.

The CDR3 nucleotides read TGCGCCAGCAGCCCCAGGGGTCCCTCGGATGAGCAGTTCTTC. This gives the protein CASSPRGPSDEQFF. This chain links TRBV5-1 with TRBJ2-1; D might be TRBD1 (6 bases). V lost 4 bases and J lost 8, with 16 bases in between. Germline-derived CDR1 and CDR2 are SGHRS and YFSETQ. The CDR3 runs to 14 residues.

The V and J genes are TRBV30 and TRBJ1-2; D ambiguous. Trimming removed 0 bases at V and 8 bases at J, with 13 bases between. The CDR3 extends over 13 amino acids. Germline values: CDR1 GTSNPN, CDR2 SVGIG (reference sequence). CDR3 sequence: CAWSVRGASGYTF. For the CDR3, the DNA is TGTGCCTGGAGTGTACGGGGTGCTAGCGGCTACACCTTC.

This clone has more than one count but fewer than ten. The chain carries TRBV29-1 and TRBJ2-7, with TRBD2 matching over 10 bases. Germline CDR1 is SQVTM and CDR2 is ANQGSEA. J lost 2 bases, V lost 8 bases, and 12 bases had no gene match. This CDR3 has 15 residues. The CDR3 protein is CSFQGTSENPYEQYF. DNA of the CDR3: TGCAGCTTCCAGGGGACTAGCGAGAATCCCTACGAGCAGTACTTC.

This clone was counted between two and nine times. This chain joins TRBV30 and TRBJ1-2; D is unclear. V was cut by 0 bases and J by 3 bases, with 5 bases left in between. Germline assignment: CDR1 GTSNPN and CDR2 SVGIG (reference sequence). This CDR3 is built from 12 residues. The CDR3 loop reads CAWSVSDYGYTF. CDR3 DNA sequence: TGTGCCTGGAGTGTATCAGACTATGGCTACACCTTC.